The entry below gives a single T cell receptor (beta chain) sequence along with its context. Its antigen is unknown. In germline, CDR1 is MNHEY, CDR2 SMNVEV (reference sequence). This CDR3 is built from 14 residues. Trimming shortened V by 8 bases and J by 7 bases, and 17 bases separated the two germline ends. The data stem from a study of OX40 agonist ivuxolimab in advanced cancers. Study results and caveats: By week 6 at 0.1 to 3.0 mg/kg, blood CD4+ and CD8+ T cells had expanded clonally.

Assay used: immunoSEQ multiplex PCR; TCRdb lists only in-frame clones, some missing. The sample lists under 80,000 clones, around 86% occurring once. The sequence came from an adult with an advanced solid tumor such as melanoma, head and neck, liver or kidney cancer. The genes are TRBV27 and TRBJ1-4; tentatively, D is TRBD1 (6 bases). This sample comprised CD4+ or CD8+ T cells sorted from blood, obtained in a trial of the OX40 agonist ivuxolimab. This CDR3 is CASRPAGVLEKLFF. The CDR3, as DNA: TGTGCCAGCCGCCCCGCAGGGGTACTTGAAAAACTGTTTTTT.